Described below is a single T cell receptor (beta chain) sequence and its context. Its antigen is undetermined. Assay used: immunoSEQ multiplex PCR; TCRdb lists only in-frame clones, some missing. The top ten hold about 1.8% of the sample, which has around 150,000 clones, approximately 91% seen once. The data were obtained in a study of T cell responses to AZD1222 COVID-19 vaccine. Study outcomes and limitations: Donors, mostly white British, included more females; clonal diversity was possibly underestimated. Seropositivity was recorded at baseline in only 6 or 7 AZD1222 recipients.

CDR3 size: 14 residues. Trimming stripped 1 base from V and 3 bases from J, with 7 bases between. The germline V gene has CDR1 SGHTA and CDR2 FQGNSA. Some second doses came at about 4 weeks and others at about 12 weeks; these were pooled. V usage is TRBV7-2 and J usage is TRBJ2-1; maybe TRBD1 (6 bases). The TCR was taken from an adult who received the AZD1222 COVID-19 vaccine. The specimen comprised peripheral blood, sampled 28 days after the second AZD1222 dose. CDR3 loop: CASSLVRGYNEQFF. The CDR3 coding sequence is TGTGCCAGCAGCTTAGTCAGGGGCTACAATGAGCAGTTCTTC.